The entry below gives a single T cell receptor (beta chain) sequence along with its context. This sample was included in a study of blood T cell repertoires in COVID-19. Study-wide context: Collection of acute and convalescent COVID-19 samples took place in the United States, Italy and Spain. In each case, the material was cDNA or gDNA derived from T cells, B-cell-depleted T cells, or PBMCs.

Per the original data handling: It was from reference gene primer amplification that nucleated cell counts were estimated. Only in-frame clones appear in the TCRdb table, and some are missing; sequencing was by immunoSEQ multiplex PCR. The V and J calls and clone size come from that table; D and trimming were worked out from the DNA. The sample lists 45,000 to 65,000 clones, approximately 82% occurring once. CDR1 is SNHLY, CDR2 FYNNEI, per germline. V lost 1 base, J lost 7 bases, and 10 bases lay in between. The CDR3 totals 13 residues. This sequence originates from a man between 60 and 75 years old with acute or convalescent COVID-19. The sequenced material came from peripheral blood. V is TRBV2 and J is TRBJ2-5; perhaps TRBD2 as D (5 bases). CDR3 DNA: TGTGCCAGCAGTGAAGGACGAGAGGGGACCCAGTACTTC. Translated, it gives CASSEGREGTQYF.